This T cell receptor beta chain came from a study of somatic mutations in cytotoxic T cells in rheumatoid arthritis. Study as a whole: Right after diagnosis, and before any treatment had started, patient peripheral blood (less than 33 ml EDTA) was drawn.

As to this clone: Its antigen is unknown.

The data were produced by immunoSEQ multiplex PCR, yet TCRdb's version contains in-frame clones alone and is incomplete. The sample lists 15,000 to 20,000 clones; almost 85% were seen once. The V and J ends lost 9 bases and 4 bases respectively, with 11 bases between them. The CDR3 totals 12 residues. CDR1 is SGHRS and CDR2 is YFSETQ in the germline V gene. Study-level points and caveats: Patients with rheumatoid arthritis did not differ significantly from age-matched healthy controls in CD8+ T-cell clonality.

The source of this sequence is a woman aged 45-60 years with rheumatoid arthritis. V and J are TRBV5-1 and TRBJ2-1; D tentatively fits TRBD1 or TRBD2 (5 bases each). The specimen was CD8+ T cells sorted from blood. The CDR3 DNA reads TGCGCCACCCGGGACGTATACAATGAGCAGTTCTTC. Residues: CATRDVYNEQFF.